The 18 T cell receptor beta chains given below trace back to one sample, sequenced in a study of blood T cell repertoires in COVID-19 (dated by TCRdb to 2020 to 2021). Library preparation was by the immunoSEQ multiplex PCR assay. The immuneACCESS repertoire file appears here via TCRdb, limited to in-frame rearrangements. These files lack a portion of the clones; in checked studies, under half of the deficit traces to unresolved V genes, and the cause of the others is not known. The sample profile shows approximately 120,000 clones; 85% of them were found once. The ten largest clonotypes hold around 3% of the sample. The sequenced sample was peripheral blood. These receptors all stem from an elderly woman with COVID-19, enrolled during active disease.

The chain uses TRBV29-1 and TRBJ2-7, with 10 bases lining up with TRBD2. Germline CDR1 and CDR2: SQVTM and ANQGSEA. Trimming at V came to 6 bases and at J to 5 bases, leaving 13 bases not matched to a gene. The CDR3 covers 15 residues. CDR3 region: CSVGLERGGAHEQYF. CDR3 DNA: TGCAGCGTCGGACTCGAGCGGGGGGGGGCACACGAGCAGTACTTC.

This clone was counted at least ten times. The rearrangement joins TRBV4-3 to TRBJ1-5; D ambiguous. Trimming removed 0 bases from V and 6 bases from J, with 18 bases in between. This CDR3 comprises 17 residues. Germline V CDR1 and CDR2: LGHNA, YSLEER. Written as DNA, the CDR3 is TGCGCCAGCAGCCAAGACGTAGGGTCGGGGTTTCGTCAGCCCCAGCATTTT. It specifies CASSQDVGSGFRQPQHF.

The gene calls are TRBV5-5 and TRBJ1-4, with D possibly matching TRBD1 (5 bases). The CDR3 covers 14 residues. CDR1 and CDR2 (germline): SGHKS, YYEKEE (reference sequence). V dropped 6 bases and J dropped 2 bases, with 11 bases sitting between them. The CDR3 nucleotides are TGTGCCAGCACCCTGGGGGGGACTAATGAAAAACTGTTTTTT. Translated: CASTLGGTNEKLFF.

This chain connects TRBV6-5 to TRBJ1-1; D possibly corresponds to TRBD1 (6 bases). With 5 bases removed from V and 1 base from J, the gap between germline ends came to 8 bases. The CDR3 contains 13 residues. CDR1 is MNHEY and CDR2 is SVGAGI in the germline V gene. This CDR3 is CASSHRANTEAFF. The CDR3, as DNA: TGTGCCAGCAGTCACAGGGCGAACACTGAAGCTTTCTTT.

This clone occurred a few times. This rearrangement joins TRBV5-1 to TRBJ1-1; no clear D. Germline-derived CDR1 and CDR2 are SGHRS and YFSETQ. The V end lost 4 bases, the J end lost 0 bases, and 13 bases lay between the germline ends. The CDR3 is 15 amino acids. This CDR3 is CASSTGEGLNTEAFF. The CDR3 DNA reads as TGCGCCAGCAGCACGGGCGAGGGTCTGAACACTGAAGCTTTCTTT.

This chain uses TRBV3-1 (or the pseudogene TRBV3-2) with TRBJ2-2, with 9 bases matching TRBD2. Trimming cost V 1 base and J 8 bases; bases outside gene matches: 5. This CDR3 is built from 15 residues. Germline assignment: CDR1 LGHDT and CDR2 YNNKEL (reference sequence). Here the CDR3 reads CASSQVASGIGELFF. As DNA, the CDR3 is TGTGCCAGCAGCCAAGTAGCTAGCGGGATAGGGGAGCTGTTTTTT.

This chain uses TRBV25-1 with TRBJ2-1, with 7 bases identical to TRBD2. The CDR3 covers 15 residues. Trimming took 8 bases from V and 0 from J; bases not matched to a gene: 7. The germline V gene encodes CDR1 MGHDK and CDR2 SYGVNS. CDR3 residues: CASASGLSSYNEQFF. The CDR3 DNA is TGTGCCAGCGCTAGCGGACTGAGCTCCTACAATGAGCAGTTCTTC.

This chain links TRBV29-1 with TRBJ2-7; tentatively, D is TRBD1 (6 bases). Germline V gene lookup returns CDR1 SQVTM and CDR2 ANQGSEA. V lost 7 bases to trimming and J lost 5 bases, with 15 bases between them. The length of the CDR3 is 12 residues. CDR3 in amino acids: CSASIQGHEQYF. The CDR3 nucleotides read TGCAGCGCCTCTATACAGGGCCACGAGCAGTACTTC.

V usage is TRBV10-3 and J usage is TRBJ2-3; 11 bases fit TRBD2. The CDR3 totals 16 residues. The V and J ends lost 2 bases and 4 bases, in that order; junction bases with no gene match: 5. Germline lookup yields CDR1 ENHRY and CDR2 SYGVKD. This chain's CDR3 is CAISEKLAGVADTQYF. CDR3 nucleotide sequence: TGTGCCATCAGTGAGAAACTAGCGGGAGTTGCAGATACGCAGTATTTT.

This chain joins TRBV19 and TRBJ1-5; 7 bases align to TRBD1. The junction had 4 bases not matched to a gene; V was cut back by 1 base and J by 4 bases. CDR1 and CDR2 (germline): LNHDA, SQIVND (reference sequence). The CDR3 runs 15 residues. The CDR3 protein is CASSIVGTANQPQHF. For the CDR3, the DNA is TGTGCCAGTAGTATAGTCGGGACAGCGAATCAGCCCCAGCATTTT.

The V gene is TRBV4-3, the J gene TRBJ2-5; tentatively, D is TRBD2 (5 bases). Germline CDR1 and CDR2: LGHNA and YSLEER. The V end lost 0 bases, the J end lost 7 bases, and 15 bases lay between the germline ends. The CDR3 is made up of 15 amino acids. This CDR3 reads CASSQDISTMGTQYF. Here the CDR3 DNA reads TGCGCCAGCAGCCAAGATATTTCGACTATGGGGACCCAGTACTTC.

This clone was seen a single time. The chain employs TRBV2 and TRBJ1-5; D gene ambiguous. Germline CDR1 and CDR2: SNHLY and FYNNEI. This CDR3 is built from 13 residues. V lost 4 bases to trimming and J lost 6 bases, with 10 bases between them. The CDR3 DNA reads TGTGCCAGCAGTGTATTGGGGAGTCAGCCCCAGCATTTT. This encodes CASSVLGSQPQHF.

The chain carries TRBV7-2 and TRBJ2-5, with 7 nucleotides matching TRBD2. The CDR3 length is 16 residues. The trim removed 4 bases at V and 5 bases at J, leaving 13 bases unmatched. Germline CDR1 is SGHTA and CDR2 is FQGNSA. CDR3 protein: CASSSRGLGSGETQYF. DNA of the CDR3: TGTGCCAGCAGCTCCCGAGGACTAGGCTCGGGGGAGACCCAGTACTTC.

This chain uses TRBV7-9 with TRBJ1-2; D ambiguous. Per germline, CDR1 SEHNR and CDR2 FQNEAQ (reference sequence). Trimming left V 5 bases short and J 2 bases short, with 12 bases between. The CDR3 extends over 14 amino acids. CDR3 in amino acids: CASSQSGQNYGYTF. CDR3 sequence (DNA): TGTGCCAGCAGCCAAAGCGGTCAGAACTATGGCTACACCTTC.

The CDR3 DNA reads TGTGCCAGCAGTGCCCCCACAGGGGTCTACTCTGGAAACACCATATATTTT. Translation gives CASSAPTGVYSGNTIYF. The J gene is TRBJ1-3, the V gene TRBV2; TRBD1 aligns across 7 bases. The CDR3 contains 17 residues. The trim removed 4 bases at V and 0 bases at J, leaving 9 bases unmatched. Germline V CDR1 and CDR2: SNHLY, FYNNEI.

The chain couples TRBV11-2 to TRBJ1-4, with 7 bases matching TRBD1. The CDR3 loop spans 15 amino acids. Germline CDR1 SGHAT, CDR2 FQNNGV. The ends lost 5 bases at V and 8 bases at J; junction bases unmatched: 11. CDR3 protein: CASSGGQFLGEKLFF. The CDR3 nucleotides read TGTGCCAGCAGCGGGGGACAGTTTCTCGGGGAAAAACTGTTTTTT.

A note on this clone: Other DNA sequences from this sample encode an identical CDR3 as well. V and J are TRBV29-1 and TRBJ1-2; perhaps TRBD1 as D (5 bases). CDR3 size: 13 residues. V was shortened by 6 bases and J by 1 base, with 12 bases between the two germline ends. Germline values: CDR1 SQVTM, CDR2 ANQGSEA. The CDR3 nucleotides read TGCAGCGTCCCAGGGAGGGGTAACTATGGCTACACCTTC. This sequence encodes CSVPGRGNYGYTF.

This chain joins TRBV29-1 and TRBJ2-7; possibly TRBD1 for D (6 bases). V dropped 5 bases and J dropped 3 bases, with 11 bases sitting between them. Per germline, CDR1 SQVTM and CDR2 ANQGSEA. The CDR3 totals 12 residues. CDR3 in DNA: TGCAGCGTTTGGGACACCGACTACGAGCAGTACTTC. Translation: CSVWDTDYEQYF.